This T cell receptor beta chain is drawn from a study of T cell repertoires in cytomegalovirus infection. Study background: Well-studied HLA-B-restricted epitopes and recently identified HLA-C-restricted epitopes of CMV were both used in the study.

In germline, CDR1 is MDHEN, CDR2 SYDVKM. The trim removed 6 bases at V and 5 bases at J, leaving 12 bases unmatched. CDR3 size: 16 residues. This clonotype was counted a few times. The antigen remains undetermined. Each CDR3 protein is one row after TCRdb ran MiXCR on the reads. The table lists about 770,000 distinct CDR3 sequences, approximately 32% of them singletons, with less than 15% in the top ten. The sequence derives from a human donor in good health (CMV status not recorded). Some clones in this sample may be carry-over from other donors' samples. This chain links TRBV28 with TRBJ2-2, with 7 bases identical to TRBD1. The source material was cultured CD8+ T cells from PBMCs, sampled from culture after CMV antigen stimulation. The CDR3 DNA follows: TGTGCCAGCAGCGATACTGACAGGGAAGAAACCGGGGAGCTGTTTTTT. Translated, it gives CASSDTDREETGELFF.